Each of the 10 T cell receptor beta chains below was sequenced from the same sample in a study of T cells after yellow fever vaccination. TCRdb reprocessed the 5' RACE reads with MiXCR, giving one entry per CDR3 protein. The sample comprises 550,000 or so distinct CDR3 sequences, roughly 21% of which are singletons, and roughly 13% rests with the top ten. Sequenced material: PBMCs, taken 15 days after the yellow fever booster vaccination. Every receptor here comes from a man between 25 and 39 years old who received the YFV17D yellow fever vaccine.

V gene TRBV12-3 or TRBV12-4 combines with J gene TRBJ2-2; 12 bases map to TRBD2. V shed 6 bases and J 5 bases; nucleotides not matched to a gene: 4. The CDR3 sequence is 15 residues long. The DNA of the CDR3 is TGTGCCAGCAGACCTAGCGGGAGGGGAACCGGGGAGCTGTTTTTT. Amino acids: CASRPSGRGTGELFF.

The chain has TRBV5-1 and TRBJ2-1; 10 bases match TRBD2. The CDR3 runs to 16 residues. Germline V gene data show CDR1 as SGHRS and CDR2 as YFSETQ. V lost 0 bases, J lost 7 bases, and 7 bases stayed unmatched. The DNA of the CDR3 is TGCGCCAGCAGCTTGGCCGGGCTAGCGGGGGCGAATGAGCAGTTCTTC. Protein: CASSLAGLAGANEQFF.

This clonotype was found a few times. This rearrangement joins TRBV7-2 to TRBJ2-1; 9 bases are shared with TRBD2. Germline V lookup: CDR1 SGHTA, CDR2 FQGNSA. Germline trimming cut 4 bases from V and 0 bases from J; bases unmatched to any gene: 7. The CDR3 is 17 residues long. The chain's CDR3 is CASSYRGGRASYNEQFF. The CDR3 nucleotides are TGTGCCAGCAGCTACCGGGGCGGGAGGGCCTCCTACAATGAGCAGTTCTTC.

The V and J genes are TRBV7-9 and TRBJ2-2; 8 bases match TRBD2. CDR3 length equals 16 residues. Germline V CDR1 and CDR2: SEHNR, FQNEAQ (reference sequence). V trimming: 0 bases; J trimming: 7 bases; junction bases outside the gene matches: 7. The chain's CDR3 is CASSLAGSGSGGELFF. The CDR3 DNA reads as TGTGCCAGCAGCTTAGCGGGCAGCGGGAGTGGCGGGGAGCTGTTTTTT.

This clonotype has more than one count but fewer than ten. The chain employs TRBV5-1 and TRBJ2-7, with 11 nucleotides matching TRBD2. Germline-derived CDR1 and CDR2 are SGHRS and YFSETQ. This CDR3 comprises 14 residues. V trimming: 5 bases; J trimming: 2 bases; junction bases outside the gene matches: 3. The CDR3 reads CASRTSGDPYEQYF. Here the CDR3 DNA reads TGCGCCAGCAGGACTAGCGGGGATCCCTACGAGCAGTACTTC.

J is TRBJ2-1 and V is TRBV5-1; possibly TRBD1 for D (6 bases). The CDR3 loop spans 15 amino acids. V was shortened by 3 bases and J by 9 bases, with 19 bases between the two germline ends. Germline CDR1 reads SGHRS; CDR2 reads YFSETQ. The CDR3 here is CASSSDRFTTGEQFF. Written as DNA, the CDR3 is TGCGCCAGCAGCTCTGACAGGTTTACAACCGGTGAGCAGTTCTTC.

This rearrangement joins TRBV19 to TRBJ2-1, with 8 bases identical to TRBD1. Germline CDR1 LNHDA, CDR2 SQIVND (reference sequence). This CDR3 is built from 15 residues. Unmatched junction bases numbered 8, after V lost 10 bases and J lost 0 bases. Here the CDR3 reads CATEDRGRSYNEQFF. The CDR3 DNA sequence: TGTGCCACCGAAGACAGGGGCCGCTCCTACAATGAGCAGTTCTTC.

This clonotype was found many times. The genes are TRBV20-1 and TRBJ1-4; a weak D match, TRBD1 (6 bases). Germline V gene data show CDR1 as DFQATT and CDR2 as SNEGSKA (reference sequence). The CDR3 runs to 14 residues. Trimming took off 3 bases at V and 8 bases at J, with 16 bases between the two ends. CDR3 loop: CSASPPGHLEKLFF. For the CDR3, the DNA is TGCAGTGCTAGCCCCCCGGGACATTTAGAAAAACTGTTTTTT.

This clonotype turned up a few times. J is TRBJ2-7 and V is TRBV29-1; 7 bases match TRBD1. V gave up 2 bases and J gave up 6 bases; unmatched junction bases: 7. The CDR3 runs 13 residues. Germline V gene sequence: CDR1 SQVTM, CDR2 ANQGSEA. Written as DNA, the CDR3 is TGCAGCGTTGAAAAGGGTTCAGGGGGCGAGCAGTACTTC. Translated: CSVEKGSGGEQYF.

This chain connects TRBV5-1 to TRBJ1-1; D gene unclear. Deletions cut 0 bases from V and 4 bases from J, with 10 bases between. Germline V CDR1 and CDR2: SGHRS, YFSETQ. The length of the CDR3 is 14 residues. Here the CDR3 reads CASSLAVSGTEAFF. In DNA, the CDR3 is TGCGCCAGCAGCTTGGCGGTGAGCGGCACTGAAGCTTTCTTT.